The rows below give T cell receptor beta chains drawn from one sample of a study of T-cell reconstitution after alpha-beta-depleted transplantation in children. Via MiXCR, TCRdb re-called the PCR reads, giving one row per CDR3 protein. This sample has some 830,000 distinct CDR3 sequences, with around 17% found just once. The source was PBMCs, mostly from graft donor cells, collected 360 days after TCRalphabeta/CD19-depleted stem cell transplant. The source of these receptors is a male patient aged 10 to 17 who had a stem cell transplant for acute lymphoblastic leukemia, so the T cells may come from the graft donor. Each CDR3 is given without its conserved first and last residue. D genes are given only for firm matches.

v_gene: TRBV12-3/TRBV12-4; j_gene: TRBJ2-1; d_gene: .; CDR3aa: ASSPLLGRTSSYNEQF
v_gene: TRBV20-1; j_gene: TRBJ2-4; d_gene: TRBD1; CDR3aa: STNRGNIQY
v_gene: TRBV29-1; j_gene: TRBJ2-3; d_gene: TRBD2; CDR3aa: SVEDLSGRVSDTQY
v_gene: TRBV7-3; j_gene: TRBJ2-2; d_gene: .; CDR3aa: ASSLNSPTGELF
v_gene: TRBV6-1; j_gene: TRBJ2-1; d_gene: .; CDR3aa: ASGEESEGDEQF
v_gene: TRBV27; j_gene: TRBJ2-5; d_gene: TRBD2; CDR3aa: ATAGGGETQY
v_gene: TRBV25-1; j_gene: TRBJ2-5; d_gene: .; CDR3aa: ASRGLGHRETQY
v_gene: TRBV4-1; j_gene: TRBJ1-1; d_gene: .; CDR3aa: ASTSYGWTEAF
v_gene: TRBV6-4; j_gene: TRBJ2-3; d_gene: .; CDR3aa: ASSDGLGREPDTQY
v_gene: TRBV15; j_gene: TRBJ2-5; d_gene: .; CDR3aa: ATSRPRMTDIETQY
v_gene: TRBV10-3; j_gene: TRBJ2-3; d_gene: .; CDR3aa: AISESPGDTQY
v_gene: TRBV5-1; j_gene: TRBJ2-1; d_gene: TRBD1; CDR3aa: ASSLEGAGDEQF
v_gene: TRBV24-1; j_gene: TRBJ2-7; d_gene: .; CDR3aa: ATAGDLSYEQY
v_gene: TRBV5-5; j_gene: TRBJ2-5; d_gene: TRBD1; CDR3aa: ASSFASGQQY
v_gene: TRBV29-1; j_gene: TRBJ2-1; d_gene: .; CDR3aa: SVATQGRSYNEQF
v_gene: TRBV9; j_gene: TRBJ2-1; d_gene: .; CDR3aa: ASSVEGHSYNEQF
v_gene: TRBV12-3/TRBV12-4; j_gene: TRBJ1-3; d_gene: .; CDR3aa: ASSLHSPYRDSGNTIY
v_gene: TRBV7-9; j_gene: TRBJ1-1; d_gene: .; CDR3aa: ASSLERVATEAF
v_gene: TRBV5-1; j_gene: TRBJ2-2; d_gene: .; CDR3aa: ASSYWVGSGELF
v_gene: TRBV20-1; j_gene: TRBJ2-7; d_gene: TRBD1; CDR3aa: SASHWLHPGQGDYEQY
v_gene: TRBV7-9; j_gene: TRBJ2-1; d_gene: TRBD1; CDR3aa: ASSRTGFNEQF
v_gene: TRBV7-6; j_gene: TRBJ1-1; d_gene: .; CDR3aa: ASSPKDRLGTEAF
v_gene: TRBV12-3/TRBV12-4; j_gene: TRBJ2-1; d_gene: .; CDR3aa: ASSLGAREF
v_gene: TRBV29-1; j_gene: TRBJ2-1; d_gene: TRBD2; CDR3aa: SVAETGLVSYNEQF
v_gene: TRBV27; j_gene: TRBJ2-7; d_gene: TRBD1; CDR3aa: ASSHGTATYEQY
v_gene: TRBV29-1; j_gene: TRBJ2-5; d_gene: .; CDR3aa: SVEVGGTETQY
v_gene: TRBV20-1; j_gene: TRBJ1-1; d_gene: TRBD1; CDR3aa: SASPDRGRNTEAF
v_gene: TRBV7-3; j_gene: TRBJ2-1; d_gene: .; CDR3aa: ASSSSLWPEDEQF
v_gene: TRBV4-2; j_gene: TRBJ2-2; d_gene: .; CDR3aa: ASSQDPGQTTGELF
v_gene: TRBV9; j_gene: TRBJ2-7; d_gene: TRBD2; CDR3aa: ASSVGPTSGYEQY
v_gene: TRBV5-6; j_gene: TRBJ2-1; d_gene: TRBD2; CDR3aa: ASSLRLAGDDEQF
v_gene: TRBV2; j_gene: TRBJ2-2; d_gene: .; CDR3aa: ASSASQGNTGELF
v_gene: TRBV4-1; j_gene: TRBJ1-2; d_gene: .; CDR3aa: ASSTIPRADYGYT
v_gene: TRBV7-2; j_gene: TRBJ2-1; d_gene: .; CDR3aa: ASSLRDSYNEQF
v_gene: TRBV29-1; j_gene: TRBJ1-2; d_gene: .; CDR3aa: SVEAGIYGYT
v_gene: TRBV29-1; j_gene: TRBJ2-3; d_gene: .; CDR3aa: SVEDGWDTQY
v_gene: TRBV7-8; j_gene: TRBJ1-5; d_gene: .; CDR3aa: ASSFREGGVNQPQH
v_gene: TRBV5-1; j_gene: TRBJ2-1; d_gene: TRBD2; CDR3aa: ASGTSGYNEQF
v_gene: TRBV5-1; j_gene: TRBJ2-3; d_gene: TRBD2; CDR3aa: ASSRAGGPDTQY
v_gene: TRBV24-1; j_gene: TRBJ2-1; d_gene: .; CDR3aa: ATRDSSPYNEQF
v_gene: TRBV12-3/TRBV12-4; j_gene: TRBJ2-3; d_gene: .; CDR3aa: ASSLGSTQY
v_gene: TRBV6-5; j_gene: TRBJ2-2; d_gene: .; CDR3aa: ASSYWKGYTGELF
v_gene: TRBV5-1; j_gene: TRBJ2-7; d_gene: .; CDR3aa: ASSFAGDPYSYEQY
v_gene: TRBV10-1; j_gene: TRBJ2-1; d_gene: .; CDR3aa: ASSDGGLSYNEQF
v_gene: TRBV5-1; j_gene: TRBJ2-2; d_gene: TRBD2; CDR3aa: ASSLLAGSNTGELF
v_gene: TRBV9; j_gene: TRBJ1-4; d_gene: .; CDR3aa: ASSVTPQVGGEKLF